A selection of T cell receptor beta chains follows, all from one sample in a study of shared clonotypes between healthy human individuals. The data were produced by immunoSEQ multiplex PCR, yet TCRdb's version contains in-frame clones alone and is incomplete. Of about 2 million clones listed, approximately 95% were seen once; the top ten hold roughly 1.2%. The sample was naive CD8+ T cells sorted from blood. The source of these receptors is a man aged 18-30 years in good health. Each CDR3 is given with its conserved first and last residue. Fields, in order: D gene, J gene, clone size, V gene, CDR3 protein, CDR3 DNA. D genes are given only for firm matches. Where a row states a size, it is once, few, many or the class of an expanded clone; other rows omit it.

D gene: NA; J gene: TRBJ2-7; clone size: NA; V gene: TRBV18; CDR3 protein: CASSPSRVPDYEQYF; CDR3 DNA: TGTGCCAGCTCACCCTCCAGGGTTCCAGACTACGAGCAGTACTTC
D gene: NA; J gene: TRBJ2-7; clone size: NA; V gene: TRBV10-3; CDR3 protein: CAIREDITYEQYF; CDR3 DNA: TGTGCCATCAGGGAAGACATCACCTACGAGCAGTACTTC
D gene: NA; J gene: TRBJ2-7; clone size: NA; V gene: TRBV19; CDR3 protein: CASSAWGSSYEQYF; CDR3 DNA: TGTGCCAGTAGTGCATGGGGGAGCTCCTACGAGCAGTACTTC
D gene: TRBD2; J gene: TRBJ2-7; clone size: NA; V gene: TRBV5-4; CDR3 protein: CASSPSPSGSYEQYF; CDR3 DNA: TGTGCCAGCAGCCCCTCCCCTAGCGGGAGCTACGAGCAGTACTTC
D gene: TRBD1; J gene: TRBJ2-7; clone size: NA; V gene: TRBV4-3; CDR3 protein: CASSRGTDHYEQYF; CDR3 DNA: TGCGCCAGCAGCCGGGGGACAGACCACTACGAGCAGTACTTC
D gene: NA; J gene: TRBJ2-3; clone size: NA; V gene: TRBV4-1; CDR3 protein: CASSQDGSDTQYF; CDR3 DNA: TGCGCCAGCAGCCAAGATGGATCCGATACGCAGTATTTT
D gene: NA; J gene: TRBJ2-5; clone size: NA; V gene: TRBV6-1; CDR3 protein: CASSDKGLETQYF; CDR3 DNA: TGTGCCAGCAGTGACAAGGGATTAGAGACCCAGTACTTC
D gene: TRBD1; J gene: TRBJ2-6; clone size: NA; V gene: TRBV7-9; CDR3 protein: CASSHSPGQGTGANVLTF; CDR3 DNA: TGTGCCAGCAGTCACTCTCCGGGACAGGGGACTGGGGCCAACGTCCTGACTTTC
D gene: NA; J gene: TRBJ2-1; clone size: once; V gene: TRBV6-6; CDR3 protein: CASSYQRGDNEQFF; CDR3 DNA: TGTGCCAGCAGTTATCAGAGGGGGGACAATGAGCAGTTCTTC
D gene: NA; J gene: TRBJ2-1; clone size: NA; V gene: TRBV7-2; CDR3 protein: CASSLASGDEQFF; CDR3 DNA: TGTGCCAGCAGCTTGGCGTCCGGGGATGAGCAGTTCTTC
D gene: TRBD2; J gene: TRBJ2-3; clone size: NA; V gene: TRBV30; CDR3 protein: CAWSPGLASDTQYF; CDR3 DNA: TGTGCCTGGTCTCCGGGACTAGCTTCAGATACGCAGTATTTT
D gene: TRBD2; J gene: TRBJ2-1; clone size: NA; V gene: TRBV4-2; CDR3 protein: CASSPHLADAYNEQFF; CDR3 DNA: TGTGCCAGCAGCCCCCACCTAGCGGACGCCTACAATGAGCAGTTCTTC
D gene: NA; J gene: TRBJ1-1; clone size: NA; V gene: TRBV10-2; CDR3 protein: CASSEYPAGGTEAFF; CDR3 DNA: TGCGCCAGCAGTGAGTACCCGGCTGGGGGGACTGAAGCTTTCTTT
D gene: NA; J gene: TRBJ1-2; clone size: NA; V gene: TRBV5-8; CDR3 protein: CASSLWAGKDGYTF; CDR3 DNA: TGTGCCAGCAGCTTGTGGGCAGGGAAGGATGGCTACACCTTC
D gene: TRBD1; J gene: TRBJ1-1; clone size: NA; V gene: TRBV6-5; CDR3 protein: CASSYGQGGTEAFF; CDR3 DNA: TGTGCCAGCAGTTATGGGCAGGGGGGCACTGAAGCTTTCTTT
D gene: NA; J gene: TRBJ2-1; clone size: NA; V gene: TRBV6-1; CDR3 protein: CASSDFYNEQFF; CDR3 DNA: TGTGCCAGCAGCGACTTCTACAATGAGCAGTTCTTC
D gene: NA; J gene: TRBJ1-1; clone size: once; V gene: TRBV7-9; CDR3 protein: CASSLIDPTTDTF; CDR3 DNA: TGTGCCAGCAGCTTAATAGACCCCACTACCGATACATTT
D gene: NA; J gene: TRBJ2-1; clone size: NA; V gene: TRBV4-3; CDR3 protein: CASSPDFPPDNEQFF; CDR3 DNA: TGCGCCAGCAGCCCGGACTTCCCTCCTGACAATGAGCAGTTCTTC
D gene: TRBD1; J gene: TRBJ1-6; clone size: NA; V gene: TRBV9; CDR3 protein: CASSVTGAGSPLHF; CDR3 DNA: TGTGCCAGCAGCGTGACAGGGGCTGGTTCACCCCTCCACTTT
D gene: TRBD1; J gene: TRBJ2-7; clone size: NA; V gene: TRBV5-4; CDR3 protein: CASSFGQGGYEQYF; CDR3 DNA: TGTGCCAGCAGCTTCGGACAGGGTGGGTACGAGCAGTACTTC
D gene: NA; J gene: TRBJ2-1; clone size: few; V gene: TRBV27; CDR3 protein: CASSLMGHSYNEQFF; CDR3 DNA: TGTGCCAGCAGTTTAATGGGGCACTCCTACAATGAGCAGTTCTTC
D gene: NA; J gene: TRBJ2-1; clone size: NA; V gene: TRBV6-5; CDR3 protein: CASSPIGPNDEQFF; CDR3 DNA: TGTGCCAGCAGTCCTATCGGGCCCAATGATGAGCAGTTCTTC
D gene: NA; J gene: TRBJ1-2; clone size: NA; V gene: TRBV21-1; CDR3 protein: CASSGRDRVHYGYTF; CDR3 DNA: TGTGCCAGCAGCGGCCGGGACAGGGTGCACTATGGCTACACCTTC
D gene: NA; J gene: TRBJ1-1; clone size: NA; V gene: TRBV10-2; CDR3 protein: CASSDGIPTEAFF; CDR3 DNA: TGCGCCAGCAGTGACGGGATCCCGACTGAAGCTTTCTTT
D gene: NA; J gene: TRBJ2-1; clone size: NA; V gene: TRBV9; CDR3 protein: CASSVEETFYNEQFF; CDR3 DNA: TGTGCCAGCAGCGTAGAGGAGACCTTCTACAATGAGCAGTTCTTC
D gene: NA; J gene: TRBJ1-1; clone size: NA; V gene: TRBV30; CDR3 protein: CAWSEGTGGEAFF; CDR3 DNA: TGTGCCTGGAGTGAGGGGACCGGGGGTGAAGCTTTCTTT
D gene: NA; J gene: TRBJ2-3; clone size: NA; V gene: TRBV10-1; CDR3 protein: CASSDSGASTDTQYF; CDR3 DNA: TGCGCCAGCAGTGATAGTGGCGCCTCCACAGATACGCAGTATTTT
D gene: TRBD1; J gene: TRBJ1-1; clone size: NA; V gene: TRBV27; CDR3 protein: CASRYRGATTEAFF; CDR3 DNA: TGTGCCAGCAGGTACAGGGGCGCGACCACTGAAGCTTTCTTT
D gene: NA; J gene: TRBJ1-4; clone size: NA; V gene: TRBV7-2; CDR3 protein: CASSPSGGQGRKKLFF; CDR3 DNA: TGTGCCAGCAGCCCCAGCGGGGGTCAGGGTCGGAAGAAACTGTTTTTT
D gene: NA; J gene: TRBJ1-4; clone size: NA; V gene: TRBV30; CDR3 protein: CAFQGPWGEKLFF; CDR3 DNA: TGTGCCTTCCAGGGGCCGTGGGGTGAAAAACTGTTTTTT
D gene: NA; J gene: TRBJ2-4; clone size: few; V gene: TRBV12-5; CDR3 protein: CASGPDVKNIQYF; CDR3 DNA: TGTGCTAGTGGTCCGGACGTCAAAAACATTCAGTACTTC
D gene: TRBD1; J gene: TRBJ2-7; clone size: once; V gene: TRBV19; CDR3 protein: CASSTVDRGGYEQYF; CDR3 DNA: TGTGCCAGTAGCACAGTGGACAGGGGTGGCTACGAGCAGTACTTC
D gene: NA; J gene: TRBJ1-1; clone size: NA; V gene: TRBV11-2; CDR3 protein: CASSQIGEAFF; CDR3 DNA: TGTGCCAGCAGCCAAATCGGGGAAGCTTTCTTT
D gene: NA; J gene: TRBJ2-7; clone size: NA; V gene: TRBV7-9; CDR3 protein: CASSLDGSKNEQYF; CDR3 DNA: TGTGCCAGCAGCTTAGACGGGAGTAAAAACGAGCAGTACTTC
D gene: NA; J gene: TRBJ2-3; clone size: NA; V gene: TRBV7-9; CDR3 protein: CASSPRVEDTQYF; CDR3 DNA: TGTGCCAGCAGCCCTAGGGTGGAAGATACGCAGTATTTT
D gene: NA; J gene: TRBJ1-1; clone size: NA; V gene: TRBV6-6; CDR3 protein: CASSYALVSTEAFF; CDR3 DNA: TGTGCCAGCAGTTACGCCCTCGTGAGCACTGAAGCTTTCTTT
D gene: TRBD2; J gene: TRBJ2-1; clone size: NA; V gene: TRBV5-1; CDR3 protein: CASSLSGIGNEQFF; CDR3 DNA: TGCGCCAGCAGCCTTAGCGGGATCGGGAATGAGCAGTTCTTC
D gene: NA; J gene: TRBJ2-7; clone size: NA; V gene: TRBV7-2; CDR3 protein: CASIKTGAQYEQYF; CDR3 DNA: TGTGCCAGCATCAAGACCGGGGCACAATACGAGCAGTACTTC